Presented here are 2 T cell receptor beta chains from one specimen sequenced in a study of cytomegalovirus exposure and HLA in healthy donors. Both 60 Vbeta primers and 13 Jbeta primers went into the PCR. The table came from immunoSEQ multiplex PCR; TCRdb's copy has only in-frame clones and leaves some out. There are some 48,000 clones in the sample, with more than 2% held by the top ten. Sequencing was performed on PBMCs. The receptors were gathered from a woman aged 35 to 49 in good health and CMV-seronegative.

This rearrangement joins TRBV11-1 to TRBJ1-1, with D unclear. CDR1 is SGHAT, CDR2 FQDESV, per germline (reference sequence). The CDR3 is 13 residues long. The germline V and J ends were trimmed by 4 bases and 1 base, with 7 bases remaining between them. DNA for the CDR3: TGTGCCAGCAGCTCTCAGAAGAACACTGAAGCTTTCTTT. Protein sequence: CASSSQKNTEAFF.

The chain couples TRBV7-2 to TRBJ2-7; perhaps TRBD1 as D (5 bases). This CDR3 has 15 residues. V lost 1 base and J lost 2, with 12 bases in between. Germline CDR1 reads SGHTA; CDR2 reads FQGNSA. The CDR3 DNA reads TGTGCCAGCAGCTTAGTTGGGTGGGGCGCCTACGAGCAGTACTTC. Amino acid sequence: CASSLVGWGAYEQYF.